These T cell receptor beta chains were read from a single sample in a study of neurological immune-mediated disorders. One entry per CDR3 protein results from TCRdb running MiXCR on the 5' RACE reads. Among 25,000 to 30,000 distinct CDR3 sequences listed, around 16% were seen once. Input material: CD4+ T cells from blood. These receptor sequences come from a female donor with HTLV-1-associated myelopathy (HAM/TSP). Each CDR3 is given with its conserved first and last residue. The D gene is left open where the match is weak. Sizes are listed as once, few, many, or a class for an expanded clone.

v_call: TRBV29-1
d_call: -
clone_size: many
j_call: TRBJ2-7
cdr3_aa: CSVEDPRSYEQYF
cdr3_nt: TGCAGCGTTGAAGACCCCCGTTCCTACGAGCAGTACTTC

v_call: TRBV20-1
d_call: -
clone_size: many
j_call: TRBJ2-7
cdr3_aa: CSAVRDAEQYF
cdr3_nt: TGCAGTGCCGTCCGGGACGCCGAGCAGTACTTC

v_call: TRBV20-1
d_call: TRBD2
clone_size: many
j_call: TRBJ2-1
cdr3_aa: CSAYGTNYEGRSRNEQFF
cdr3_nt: TGCAGTGCTTACGGGACTAACTATGAGGGACGGAGTCGCAATGAGCAGTTCTTC

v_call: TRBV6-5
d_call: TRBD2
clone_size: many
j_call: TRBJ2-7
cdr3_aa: CASSYATGTRLLSAYEQYF
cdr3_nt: TGTGCCAGCAGTTACGCGACCGGGACTAGGCTCCTCTCGGCCTACGAGCAGTACTTC

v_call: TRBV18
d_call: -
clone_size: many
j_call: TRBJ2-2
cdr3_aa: CASQDPNTGELFF
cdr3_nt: TGTGCCAGCCAGGACCCGAACACCGGGGAGCTGTTTTTT

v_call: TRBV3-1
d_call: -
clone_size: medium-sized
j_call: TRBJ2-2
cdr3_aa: CASSQDGGELFF
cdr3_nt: TGTGCCAGCAGCCAAGACGGCGGGGAGCTGTTTTTT

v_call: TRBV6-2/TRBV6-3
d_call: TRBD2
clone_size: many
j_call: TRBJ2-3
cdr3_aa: CAAELAGGTDTQYF
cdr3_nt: TGTGCCGCCGAGCTAGCGGGAGGCACAGATACGCAGTATTTT

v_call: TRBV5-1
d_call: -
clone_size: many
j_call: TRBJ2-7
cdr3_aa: CASSLGTEGYEQYF
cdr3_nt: TGCGCCAGCAGCTTGGGGACAGAGGGGTACGAGCAGTACTTC

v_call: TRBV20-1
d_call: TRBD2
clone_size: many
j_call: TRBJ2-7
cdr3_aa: CSARPGLADSYEQYF
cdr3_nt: TGCAGTGCCCGACCGGGACTAGCGGACTCCTACGAGCAGTACTTC

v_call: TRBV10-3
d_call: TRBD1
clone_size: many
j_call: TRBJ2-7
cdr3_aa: CAITGSRGSYEQYF
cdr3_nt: TGTGCCATCACTGGATCCAGGGGGTCCTACGAGCAGTACTTC

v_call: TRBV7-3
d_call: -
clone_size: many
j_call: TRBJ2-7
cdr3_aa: CASSLMGSSGYEQYF
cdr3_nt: TGTGCCAGCAGCTTAATGGGCTCATCCGGCTACGAGCAGTACTTC

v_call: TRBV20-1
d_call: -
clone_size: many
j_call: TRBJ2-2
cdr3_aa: CSAGAAGQQTGELFF
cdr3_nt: TGCAGTGCCGGGGCGGCGGGACAGCAAACCGGGGAGCTGTTTTTT

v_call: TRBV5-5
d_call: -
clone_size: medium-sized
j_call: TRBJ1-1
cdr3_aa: CASSSRVLGTEAFF
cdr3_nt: TGTGCCAGCAGCTCCAGGGTCCTTGGAACTGAAGCTTTCTTT

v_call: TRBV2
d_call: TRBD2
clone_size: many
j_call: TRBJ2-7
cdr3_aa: CASSDRGRGYEQYF
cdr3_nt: TGTGCCAGCAGTGACCGGGGGAGGGGCTACGAGCAGTACTTC

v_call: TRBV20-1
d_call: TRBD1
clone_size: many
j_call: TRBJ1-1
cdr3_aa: CSARAGTGIKGAFF
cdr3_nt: TGCAGTGCTAGAGCCGGGACAGGTATTAAGGGAGCTTTCTTT

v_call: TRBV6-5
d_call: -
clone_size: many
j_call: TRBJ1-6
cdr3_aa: CASSYLGVNSPLHF
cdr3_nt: TGTGCCAGCAGTTATTTAGGGGTAAATTCACCCCTCCACTTT